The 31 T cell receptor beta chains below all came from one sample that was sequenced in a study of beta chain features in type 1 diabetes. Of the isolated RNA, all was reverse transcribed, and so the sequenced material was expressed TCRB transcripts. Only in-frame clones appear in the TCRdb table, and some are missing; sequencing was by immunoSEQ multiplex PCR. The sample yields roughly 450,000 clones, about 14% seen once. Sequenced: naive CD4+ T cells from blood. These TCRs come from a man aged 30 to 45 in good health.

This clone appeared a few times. The CDR3 protein is CASSVDFYNEQFF. In DNA, the CDR3 is TGTGCCAGCAGCGTGGACTTCTACAATGAGCAGTTCTTC. The chain combines TRBV5-6 with TRBJ2-1; D may be TRBD2 (5 bases). Germline CDR1 reads SGHDT; CDR2 reads YYEEEE. CDR3 length: 13 amino acids. The V end lost 4 bases, the J end lost 3 bases, and 8 bases lay between the germline ends.

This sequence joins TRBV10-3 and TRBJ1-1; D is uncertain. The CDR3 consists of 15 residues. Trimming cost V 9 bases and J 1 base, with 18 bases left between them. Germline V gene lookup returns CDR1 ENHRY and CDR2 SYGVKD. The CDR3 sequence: CAIYGVRGSNTEAFF. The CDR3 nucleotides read TGTGCCATTTACGGGGTGCGGGGTTCGAACACTGAAGCTTTCTTT.

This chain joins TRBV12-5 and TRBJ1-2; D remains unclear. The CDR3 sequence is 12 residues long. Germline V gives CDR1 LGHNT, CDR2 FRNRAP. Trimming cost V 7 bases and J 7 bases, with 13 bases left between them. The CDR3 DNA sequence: TGTGCTAGTGCCTTAGAGGTCCGTGGCTACACCTTC. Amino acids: CASALEVRGYTF.

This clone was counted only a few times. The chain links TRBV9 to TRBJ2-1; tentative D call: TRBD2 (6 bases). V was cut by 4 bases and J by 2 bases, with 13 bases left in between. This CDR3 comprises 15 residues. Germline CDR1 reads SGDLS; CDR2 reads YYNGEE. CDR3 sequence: CASSNLAQTYNEQFF. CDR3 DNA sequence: TGTGCCAGCAGCAACCTAGCGCAGACCTACAATGAGCAGTTCTTC.

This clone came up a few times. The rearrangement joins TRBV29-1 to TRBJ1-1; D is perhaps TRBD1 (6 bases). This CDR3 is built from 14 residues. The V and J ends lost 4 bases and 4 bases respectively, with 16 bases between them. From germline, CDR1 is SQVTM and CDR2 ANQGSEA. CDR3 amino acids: CSVGGRGMSTEAFF. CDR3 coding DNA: TGCAGCGTTGGGGGGCGCGGTATGAGCACTGAAGCTTTCTTT.

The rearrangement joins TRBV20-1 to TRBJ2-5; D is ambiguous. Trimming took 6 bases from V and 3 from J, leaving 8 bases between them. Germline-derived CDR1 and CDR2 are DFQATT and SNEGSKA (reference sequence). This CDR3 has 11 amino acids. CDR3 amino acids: CSAPRKETQYF. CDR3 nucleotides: TGCAGTGCGCCAAGAAAAGAGACCCAGTACTTC.

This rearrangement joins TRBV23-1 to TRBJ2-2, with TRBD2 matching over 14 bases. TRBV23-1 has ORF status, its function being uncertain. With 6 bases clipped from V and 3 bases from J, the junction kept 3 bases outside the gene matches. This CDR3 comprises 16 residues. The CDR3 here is CASRGLAGADTGELFF. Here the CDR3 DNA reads TGCGCCAGCAGGGGACTAGCGGGAGCGGACACCGGGGAGCTGTTTTTT.

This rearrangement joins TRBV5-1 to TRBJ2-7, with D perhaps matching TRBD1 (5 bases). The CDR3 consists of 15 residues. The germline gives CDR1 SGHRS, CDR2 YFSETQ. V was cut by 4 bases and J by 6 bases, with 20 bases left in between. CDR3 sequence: CASSRTVQGVSEQYF. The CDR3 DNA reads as TGCGCCAGCAGCCGTACGGTCCAAGGGGTGAGCGAGCAGTACTTC.

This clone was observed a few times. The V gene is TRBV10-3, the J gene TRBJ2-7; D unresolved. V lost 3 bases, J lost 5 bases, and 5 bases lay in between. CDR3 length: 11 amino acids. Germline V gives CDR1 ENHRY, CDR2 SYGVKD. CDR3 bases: TGTGCCATCAGTGACTTTCACGAGCAGTACTTC. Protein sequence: CAISDFHEQYF.

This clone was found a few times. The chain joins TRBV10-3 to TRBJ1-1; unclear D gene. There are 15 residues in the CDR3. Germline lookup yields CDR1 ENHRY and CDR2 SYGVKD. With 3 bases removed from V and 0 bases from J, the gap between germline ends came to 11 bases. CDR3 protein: CAISDGGRVNTEAFF. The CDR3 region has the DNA TGTGCCATCAGTGACGGTGGGAGGGTGAACACTGAAGCTTTCTTT.

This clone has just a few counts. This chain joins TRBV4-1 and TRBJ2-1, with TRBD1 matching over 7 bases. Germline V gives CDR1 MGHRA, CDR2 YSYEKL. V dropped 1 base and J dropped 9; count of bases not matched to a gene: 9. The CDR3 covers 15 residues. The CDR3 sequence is CASSQGDRVAGEQFF. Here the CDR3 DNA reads TGCGCCAGCAGCCAAGGAGACAGGGTTGCCGGTGAGCAGTTCTTC.

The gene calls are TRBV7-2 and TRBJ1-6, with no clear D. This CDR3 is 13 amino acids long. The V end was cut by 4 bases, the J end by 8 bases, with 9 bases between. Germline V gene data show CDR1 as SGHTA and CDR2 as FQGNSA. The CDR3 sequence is CASSSDRDSPLHF. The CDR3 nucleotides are TGTGCCAGCAGCTCGGACCGGGATTCACCCCTCCACTTT.

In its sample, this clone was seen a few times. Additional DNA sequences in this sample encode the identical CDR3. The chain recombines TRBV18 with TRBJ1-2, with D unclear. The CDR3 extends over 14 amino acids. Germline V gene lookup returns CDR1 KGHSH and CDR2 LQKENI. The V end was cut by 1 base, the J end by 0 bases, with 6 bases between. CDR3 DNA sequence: TGTGCCAGCTCACCACGAGGGACTAACTATGGCTACACCTTC. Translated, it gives CASSPRGTNYGYTF.

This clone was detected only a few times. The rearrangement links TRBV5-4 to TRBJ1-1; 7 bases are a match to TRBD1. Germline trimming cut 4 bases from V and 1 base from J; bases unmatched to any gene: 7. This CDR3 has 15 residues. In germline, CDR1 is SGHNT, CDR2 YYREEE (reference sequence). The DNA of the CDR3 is TGTGCCAGCAGCGGTCGGACAGGAAAGAACACTGAAGCTTTCTTT. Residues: CASSGRTGKNTEAFF.

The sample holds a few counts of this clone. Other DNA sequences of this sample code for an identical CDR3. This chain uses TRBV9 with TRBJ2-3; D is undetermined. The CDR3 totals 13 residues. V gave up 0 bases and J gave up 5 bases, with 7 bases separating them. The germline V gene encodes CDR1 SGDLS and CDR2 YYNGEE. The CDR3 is CASSVAPGDTQYF. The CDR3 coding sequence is TGTGCCAGCAGCGTAGCTCCCGGAGATACGCAGTATTTT.

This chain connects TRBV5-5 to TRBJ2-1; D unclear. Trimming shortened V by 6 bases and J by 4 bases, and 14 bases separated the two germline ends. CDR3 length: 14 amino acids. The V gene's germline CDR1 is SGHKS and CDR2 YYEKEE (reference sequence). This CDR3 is CASTPSQTYNEQFF. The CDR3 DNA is TGTGCCAGCACCCCGTCCCAGACTTACAATGAGCAGTTCTTC.

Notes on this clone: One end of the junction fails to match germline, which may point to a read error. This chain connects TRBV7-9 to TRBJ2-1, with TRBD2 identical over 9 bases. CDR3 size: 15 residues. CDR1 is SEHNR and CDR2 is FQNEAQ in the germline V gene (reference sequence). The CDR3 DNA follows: TGTGCCAGCAGATTAGGGCTAGCGGGGAACAATGAGCAGTTCTTC. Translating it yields CASRLGLAGNNEQFF.

DNA of the CDR3: TGTGCCAGCAGCTGGGGACAGATCTCCTATAATTCACCCCTCCACTTT. Amino acids: CASSWGQISYNSPLHF. The chain has TRBV5-4 and TRBJ1-6, with 7 bases that match TRBD1. V shed 3 bases, J shed 0 bases, and the junction held 3 bases outside the gene matches. CDR3 length equals 16 residues. Germline CDR1 SGHNT, CDR2 YYREEE (reference sequence). Supplemented by reference TRBV5-4 and TRBJ1-6, the full variable domain reads ETGVTQSPTHLIKTRGQQVTLRCSSQSGHNTVSWYQQALGQGPQFIFQYYREEENGRGNFPPRFSGLQFPNYSSELNVNALELDDSALYLCASSWGQISYNSPLHFGNGTRLTVT.

CDR3 DNA: TGTGCCAGCAGCTTAGGGACAGGGTACGAGCAGTACGTC. As protein: CASSLGTGYEQYV. The rearrangement uses TRBV7-9 and TRBJ2-7; 8 bases fit TRBD1. The CDR3 sequence is 13 residues long. Per germline, CDR1 SEHNR and CDR2 FQNEAQ (reference sequence). The trim removed 1 base at V and 4 bases at J, leaving 0 bases unmatched.

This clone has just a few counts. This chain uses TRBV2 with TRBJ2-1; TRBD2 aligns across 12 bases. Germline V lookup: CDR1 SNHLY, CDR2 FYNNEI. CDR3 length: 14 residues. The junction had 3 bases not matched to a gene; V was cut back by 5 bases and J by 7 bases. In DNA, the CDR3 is TGTGCCAGCAGTTGGACTAGCGGGAATAATGAGCAGTTCTTC. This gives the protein CASSWTSGNNEQFF.

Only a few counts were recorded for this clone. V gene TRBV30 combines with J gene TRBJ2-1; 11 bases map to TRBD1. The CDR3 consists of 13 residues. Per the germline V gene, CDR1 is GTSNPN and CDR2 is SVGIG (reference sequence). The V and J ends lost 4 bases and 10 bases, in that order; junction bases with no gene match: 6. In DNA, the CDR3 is TGTGCCTGGACGGACAGGGGGCAGGGAGAGCAGTTCTTC. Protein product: CAWTDRGQGEQFF.

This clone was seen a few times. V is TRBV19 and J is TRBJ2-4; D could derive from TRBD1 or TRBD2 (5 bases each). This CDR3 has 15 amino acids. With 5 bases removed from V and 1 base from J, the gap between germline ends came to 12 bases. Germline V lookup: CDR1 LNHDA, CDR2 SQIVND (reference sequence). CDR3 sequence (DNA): TGTGCCAGTAGTCGCCAGGGCGGGGCCAAAAACATTCAGTACTTC. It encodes CASSRQGGAKNIQYF.

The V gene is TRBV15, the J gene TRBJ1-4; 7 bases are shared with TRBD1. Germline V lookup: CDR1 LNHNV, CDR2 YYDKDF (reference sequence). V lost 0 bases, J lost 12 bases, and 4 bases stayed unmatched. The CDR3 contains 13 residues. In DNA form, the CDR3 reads TGTGCCACCAGCAGAGATAGGACAGGCCAACTGTTTTTT. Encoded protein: CATSRDRTGQLFF. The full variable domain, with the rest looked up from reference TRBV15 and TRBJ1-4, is DAMVIQNPRYQVTQFGKPVTLSCSQTLNHNVMYWYQQKSSQAPKLLFHYYDKDFNNEADTPDNFQSRRPNTSFCFLDIRSPGLGDTAMYLCATSRDRTGQLFFGSGTQLSVL.

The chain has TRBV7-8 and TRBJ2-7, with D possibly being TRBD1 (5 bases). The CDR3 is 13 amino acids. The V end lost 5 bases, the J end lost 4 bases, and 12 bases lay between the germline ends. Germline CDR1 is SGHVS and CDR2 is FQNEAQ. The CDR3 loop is CASSLLTGYEQYV. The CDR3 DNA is TGTGCCAGCAGCCTACTCACAGGTTACGAGCAGTACGTC.

The CDR3 loop reads CAVKTGETQYF. The CDR3 nucleotides are TGTGCCGTAAAAACTGGGGAGACCCAGTACTTC. The chain uses TRBV7-2 and TRBJ2-5; unclear D gene. The CDR3 length is 11 residues. The V and J ends lost 11 bases and 5 bases respectively, with 12 bases between them. Looked up from germline, CDR1 is SGHTA and CDR2 is FQGNSA. Using reference TRBV7-2 and TRBJ2-5 for the parts outside the CDR3, the full variable domain is GAGVSQSPSNKVTEKGKDVELRCDPISGHTALYWYRQSLGQGLEFLIYFQGNSAPDKSGLPSDRFSAERTGGSVSTLTIQRTQQEDSAVYLCAVKTGETQYFGPGTRLLVL.

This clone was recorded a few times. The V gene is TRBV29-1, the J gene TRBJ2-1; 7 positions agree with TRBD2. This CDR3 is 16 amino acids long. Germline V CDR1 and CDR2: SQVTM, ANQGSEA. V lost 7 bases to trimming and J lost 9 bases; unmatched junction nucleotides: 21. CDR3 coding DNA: TGCAGCGCTATACGGGGCCGTAGGGCGGGAGACGGTGAGCAGTTCTTC. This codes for CSAIRGRRAGDGEQFF.

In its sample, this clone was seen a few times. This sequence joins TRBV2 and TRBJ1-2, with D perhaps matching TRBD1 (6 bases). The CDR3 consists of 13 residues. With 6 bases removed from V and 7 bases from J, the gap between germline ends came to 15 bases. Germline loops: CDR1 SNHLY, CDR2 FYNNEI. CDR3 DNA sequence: TGTGCCAGCAGCGCCATGGGGGGCACTGGCTACACCTTC. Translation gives CASSAMGGTGYTF.

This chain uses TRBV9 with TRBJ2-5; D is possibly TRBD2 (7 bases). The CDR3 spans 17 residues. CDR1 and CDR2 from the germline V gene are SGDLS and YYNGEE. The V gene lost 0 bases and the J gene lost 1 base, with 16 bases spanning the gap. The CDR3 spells CASSVDLPGGLQETQYF. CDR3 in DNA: TGTGCCAGCAGCGTAGACCTCCCCGGGGGGCTCCAAGAGACCCAGTACTTC. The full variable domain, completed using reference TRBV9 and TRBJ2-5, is DSGVTQTPKHLITATGQRVTLRCSPRSGDLSVYWYQQSLDQGLQFLIQYYNGEERAKGNILERFSAQQFPDLHSELNLSSLELGDSALYFCASSVDLPGGLQETQYFGPGTRLLVL.

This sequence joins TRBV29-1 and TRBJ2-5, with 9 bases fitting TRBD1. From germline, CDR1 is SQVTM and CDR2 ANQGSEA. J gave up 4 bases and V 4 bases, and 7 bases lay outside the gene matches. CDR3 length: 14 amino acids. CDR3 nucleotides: TGCAGCGTTGGTCCCGCGGACAGGGGAGAGACCCAGTACTTC. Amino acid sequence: CSVGPADRGETQYF.

The CDR3 bases are TGTGCCAGCAGCGGCCGGGACTACGAGCAGTACTTC. Protein product: CASSGRDYEQYF. This chain connects TRBV11-3 to TRBJ2-7, with D possibly being TRBD2 (5 bases). Germline V gene sequence: CDR1 SGHNT, CDR2 YENEEA. The CDR3 loop spans 12 amino acids. Trimming removed 5 bases at V and 3 bases at J, with 8 bases between.

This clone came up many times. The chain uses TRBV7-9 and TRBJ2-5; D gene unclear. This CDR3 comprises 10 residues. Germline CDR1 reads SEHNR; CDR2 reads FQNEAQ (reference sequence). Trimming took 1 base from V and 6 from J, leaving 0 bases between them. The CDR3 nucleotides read TGTGCCAGCAGCTTAGAGACCCAGTACTTC. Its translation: CASSLETQYF.